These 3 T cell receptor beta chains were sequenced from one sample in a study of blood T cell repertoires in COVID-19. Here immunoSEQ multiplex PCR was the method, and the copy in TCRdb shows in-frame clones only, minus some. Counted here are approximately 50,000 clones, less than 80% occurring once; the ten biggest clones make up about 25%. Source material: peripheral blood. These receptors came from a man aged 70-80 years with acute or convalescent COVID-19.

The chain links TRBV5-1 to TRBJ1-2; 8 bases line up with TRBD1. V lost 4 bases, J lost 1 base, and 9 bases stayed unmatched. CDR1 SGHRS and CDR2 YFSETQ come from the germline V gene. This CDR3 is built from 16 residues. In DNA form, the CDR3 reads TGCGCCAGCAGCCACGGACAGGGTCGAGGTAACTATGGCTACACCTTC. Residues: CASSHGQGRGNYGYTF.

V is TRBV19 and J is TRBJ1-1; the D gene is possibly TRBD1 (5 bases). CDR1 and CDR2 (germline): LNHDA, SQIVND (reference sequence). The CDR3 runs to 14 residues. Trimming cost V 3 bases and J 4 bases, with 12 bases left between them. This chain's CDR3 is CASSIPGMATEAFF. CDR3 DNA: TGTGCCAGTAGTATTCCAGGGATGGCCACTGAAGCTTTCTTT.

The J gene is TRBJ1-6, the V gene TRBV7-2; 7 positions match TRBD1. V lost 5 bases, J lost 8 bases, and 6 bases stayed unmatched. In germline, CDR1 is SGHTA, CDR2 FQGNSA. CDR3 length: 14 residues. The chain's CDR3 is CASSPPGQYSPLHF. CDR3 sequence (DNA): TGTGCCAGCAGCCCACCGGGACAGTATTCACCCCTCCACTTT. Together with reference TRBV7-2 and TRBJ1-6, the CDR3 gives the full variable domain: GAGVSQSPSNKVTEKGKDVELRCDPISGHTALYWYRQSLGQGLEFLIYFQGNSAPDKSGLPSDRFSAERTGGSVSTLTIQRTQQEDSAVYLCASSPPGQYSPLHFGNGTRLTVT.